This is a list of T cell receptor beta chains from one sample in a study of cytomegalovirus exposure and HLA in healthy donors. Produced via immunoSEQ multiplex PCR; TCRdb's table is partial and in-frame only. The table has around 80,000 clones, 65% to 75% seen once; the top ten hold over 7.5%. Sequencing used PBMCs. The receptor source for this set is a man between 40 and 49 years old in good health and CMV-seropositive. Each CDR3 is given with its conserved first and last residue. Each record gives: V gene, clone size, D gene, J gene, CDR3 protein, CDR3 DNA. D genes are given only for firm matches. The size entry is marked missing in some rows and otherwise reads once, few, many or a size class.

V gene: TRBV4-2; clone size: medium-sized; D gene: -; J gene: TRBJ1-2; CDR3 protein: CASSQNSRGYTF; CDR3 DNA: TGTGCCAGCAGCCAAAACTCACGGGGCTACACCTTC
V gene: TRBV4-1; clone size: -; D gene: -; J gene: TRBJ2-7; CDR3 protein: CASSPEAGPYEQYF; CDR3 DNA: TGCGCCAGCAGCCCGGAGGCGGGGCCCTACGAGCAGTACTTC
V gene: TRBV9; clone size: -; D gene: TRBD1; J gene: TRBJ2-7; CDR3 protein: CASSPRTGTYEQYF; CDR3 DNA: TGTGCCAGCAGCCCCCGGACAGGGACCTACGAGCAGTACTTC
V gene: TRBV28; clone size: once; D gene: TRBD1; J gene: TRBJ2-1; CDR3 protein: CANSRGRNEQFF; CDR3 DNA: TGTGCCAACTCCAGGGGGCGCAATGAGCAGTTCTTC
V gene: TRBV9; clone size: -; D gene: TRBD2; J gene: TRBJ2-1; CDR3 protein: CASSVARGLGHNEQFF; CDR3 DNA: TGTGCCAGCAGCGTAGCTAGAGGACTAGGACACAATGAGCAGTTCTTC
V gene: TRBV30; clone size: -; D gene: -; J gene: TRBJ2-7; CDR3 protein: CAWSQSAYEQYF; CDR3 DNA: TGTGCCTGGAGTCAGTCAGCCTACGAGCAGTACTTC
V gene: TRBV7-3; clone size: -; D gene: -; J gene: TRBJ2-7; CDR3 protein: CASSLNSVNEQYF; CDR3 DNA: TGTGCCAGCAGCTTAAATAGCGTCAACGAGCAGTACTTC
V gene: TRBV27; clone size: -; D gene: TRBD2; J gene: TRBJ2-3; CDR3 protein: CASSFGTSGREGFTDTQYF; CDR3 DNA: TGTGCCAGCAGTTTCGGCACTAGCGGGAGGGAGGGTTTCACAGATACGCAGTATTTT
V gene: TRBV5-8; clone size: -; D gene: TRBD1; J gene: TRBJ2-5; CDR3 protein: CASSLRQGGQETQYF; CDR3 DNA: TGTGCCAGCAGCCTAAGACAGGGCGGCCAAGAGACCCAGTACTTC
V gene: TRBV29-1; clone size: few; D gene: -; J gene: TRBJ1-1; CDR3 protein: CSVDYRLNTEAFF; CDR3 DNA: TGCAGCGTTGATTACAGGTTGAACACTGAAGCTTTCTTT
V gene: TRBV7-2; clone size: -; D gene: TRBD1; J gene: TRBJ2-7; CDR3 protein: CASSSPRDSNEQYF; CDR3 DNA: TGTGCCAGCAGCTCTCCACGGGACAGCAACGAGCAGTACTTC
V gene: TRBV2; clone size: -; D gene: -; J gene: TRBJ2-1; CDR3 protein: CASSEAERFVYNEQFF; CDR3 DNA: TGTGCCAGCAGTGAAGCCGAGAGATTCGTCTACAATGAGCAGTTCTTC